This T cell receptor beta chain derives from a study of blood T cell repertoires in COVID-19. In the study overall: There were acute and convalescent COVID-19 samples, and they came from the United States, Italy and Spain. Sample material is recorded as cDNA or gDNA derived from T cells, B-cell-depleted T cells, or PBMCs.

The Seattle patients joined while their infection was active and were tracked longitudinally afterward. In the original workflow: It was from reference gene primer amplification that nucleated cell counts were estimated. The table came from immunoSEQ multiplex PCR; TCRdb's copy has only in-frame clones and leaves some out. The V and J calls and the clone size are those of that table, but D and trimming were determined from the DNA. Of 140,000 to 150,000 clones listed, approximately 85% were seen once; the top ten hold roughly 8%. The germline V gene has CDR1 ENHRY and CDR2 SYGVKD. The CDR3 runs to 17 residues. V was pared by 3 bases and J by 5 bases, with 14 bases of the junction left unmatched.

The chain is built from TRBV10-3 and TRBJ2-3; TRBD2 matches at 7 bases. The sample taken for sequencing was peripheral blood. The receptor was derived from a woman between 55 and 75 years old with COVID-19, enrolled during active disease. CDR3: CAISDFGTNLDRDTQYF. In DNA form, the CDR3 reads TGTGCCATCAGTGATTTCGGGACTAACTTAGACCGAGATACGCAGTATTTT.